This T cell receptor (beta chain) was recovered during a study of OX40 agonist ivuxolimab in advanced cancers. Whole-study findings and limits: Not determined was the antigen specificity of the expanded peripheral T cells.

Germline V gene data show CDR1 as LNHDA and CDR2 as SQIVND (reference sequence). This CDR3 contains 15 residues. Between the trimmed V and J ends, which lost 4 bases and 4 bases, there was a span of 17 bases. Of note for this clone: Its cognate antigen is unknown.

Sequencing was performed with immunoSEQ multiplex PCR; in TCRdb, only in-frame clones are kept and a portion is missing. Altogether some 150,000 clones are present, approximately 94% being singletons, with the ten largest covering roughly 1%. Enrollment shut out patients with autoimmune disease history or systemic immunosuppression. This TCR came from an adult with an advanced solid tumor such as melanoma, head and neck, liver or kidney cancer. The chain combines TRBV19 with TRBJ2-7, with D possibly matching TRBD1 (6 bases). The specimen was CD4+ or CD8+ T cells sorted from blood, collected in a trial of the OX40 agonist ivuxolimab. The CDR3 nucleotides read TGTGCCAGTAGTAGTCTAATTGGGGGCGAGTACGAGCAGTACTTC. Protein product: CASSSLIGGEYEQYF.